This T cell receptor (beta chain) derives from a study of T cell changes during pregnancy in multiple sclerosis. Germline CDR1 and CDR2: SGHAT and FQNNGV. The CDR3 runs to 15 residues. Trimming pared 0 bases from V and 2 bases from J, leaving 10 bases between. In its sample, this clone was seen once. Some clones are missing from TCRdb's copy, which holds only in-frame ones; the method was immunoSEQ multiplex PCR. The table lists under 25,000 clones, over 75% of them singletons. This TCR was sampled from a female donor with multiple sclerosis, enrolled in a pregnancy study. The source was CD8+ T cells from peripheral blood mononuclear cells, collected after pregnancy. The V gene is TRBV11-2, the J gene TRBJ1-2, with D maybe TRBD1 (5 bases). The CDR3 coding sequence is TGTGCCAGCAGCTTAGATCCGGGGGAGAACTATGGCTACACCTTC. This encodes CASSLDPGENYGYTF.